The 21 T cell receptor beta chains below all came from one sample that was sequenced in a study of blood T cell repertoires in COVID-19 (TCRdb year 2020). Library preparation used the immunoSEQ multiplex PCR assay. What TCRdb holds here is the immuneACCESS table cut down to in-frame rearrangements. Part of the clones is not present; checked against another copy, under half of the missing clones reflect an unresolved V gene, and the others are unexplained. Within this sample are almost 70,000 clones, with approximately 89% of them counted one time only. The top ten hold over 6% of the sample. The sequenced material came from peripheral blood. Source of these receptors: a woman in her 70s with acute or convalescent COVID-19.

The chain links TRBV19 to TRBJ2-7; TRBD2 matches 14 bases. Trimming took 4 bases from V and 2 from J; bases not matched to a gene: 4. This CDR3 has 16 amino acids. CDR1 LNHDA and CDR2 SQIVND come from the germline V gene (reference sequence). In DNA, the CDR3 is TGTGCCAGTAGTACTTTGACTAGCGGGAGGGCCTACGAGCAGTACTTC. Its translation: CASSTLTSGRAYEQYF.

This clone was recorded once. V gene TRBV19 combines with J gene TRBJ1-2, with TRBD1 identical over 8 bases. This CDR3 region has 14 residues. The germline CDR1 and CDR2 sequences are LNHDA and SQIVND (reference sequence). V dropped 5 bases and J dropped 4; count of bases not matched to a gene: 6. The CDR3 DNA follows: TGTGCCAGTAGTTTCGCAGGGGGCGGCTATGGCTACACCTTC. Protein sequence: CASSFAGGGYGYTF.

The gene calls are TRBV27 and TRBJ1-5, with a tentative D call TRBD1 (6 bases). V was clipped by 7 bases and J by 4 bases, with 14 bases between them. From germline, CDR1 is MNHEY and CDR2 SMNVEV (reference sequence). The length of the CDR3 is 14 residues. The CDR3 DNA follows: TGTGCCAGCAAACCGGGACAACCAAATCAGCCCCAGCATTTT. It is translated as CASKPGQPNQPQHF.

The rearrangement links TRBV28 to TRBJ1-6; 8 nucleotides match TRBD1. The germline V gene encodes CDR1 MDHEN and CDR2 SYDVKM. Trimming cost V 6 bases and J 1 base; bases outside gene matches: 11. CDR3 length: 18 residues. Here the CDR3 reads CASRPIRGQGSYNSPLHF. Written as DNA, the CDR3 is TGTGCCAGCAGACCCATCAGGGGGCAAGGTTCCTATAATTCACCCCTCCACTTT.

J is TRBJ2-7 and V is TRBV2; the match to TRBD2 covers 9 bases. Losses at the gene ends were 8 bases for V and 0 bases for J; bases not matched to a gene: 5. Germline V gene sequence: CDR1 SNHLY, CDR2 FYNNEI. The CDR3 covers 14 residues. The CDR3 DNA sequence: TGTGCCAGCCTGCGGGGGGGGGCCTCCTACGAGCAGTACTTC. This gives the protein CASLRGGASYEQYF.

The sample holds one count of this clone. The gene calls are TRBV5-8 and TRBJ1-5; TRBD1 matches 7 bases. V lost 1 base, J lost 4 bases, and 8 bases stayed unmatched. The CDR3 is 16 residues long. In germline, CDR1 is SGHTS, CDR2 YDEGEE. This chain's CDR3 is CASSLTIGTENQPQHF. The CDR3 region has the DNA TGTGCCAGCAGCTTGACAATCGGGACAGAGAATCAGCCCCAGCATTTT.

The V and J genes are TRBV5-1 and TRBJ2-7; D is unresolved. V was clipped by 0 bases and J by 3 bases, with 10 bases between them. Germline V CDR1 and CDR2: SGHRS, YFSETQ. The CDR3 loop spans 14 amino acids. This CDR3 is CASSLEGSGYEQYF. In DNA, the CDR3 is TGCGCCAGCAGCTTGGAAGGTTCGGGCTACGAGCAGTACTTC.

This chain uses TRBV5-6 with TRBJ1-2, with 7 bases aligning to TRBD1. Germline V gives CDR1 SGHDT, CDR2 YYEEEE. The CDR3 length is 14 residues. With V trimmed by 5 bases and J by 6 bases, 10 bases remained unmatched. DNA of the CDR3: TGTGCCAGCAGACTCGACAGGGTGATTGATGGCTACACCTTC. Translation gives CASRLDRVIDGYTF.

The rearrangement uses TRBV28 and TRBJ2-3, with D possibly TRBD1 on 6 matching bases. Trimming took off 8 bases at V and 1 base at J, with 16 bases between the two ends. The CDR3 loop spans 15 amino acids. Germline values: CDR1 MDHEN, CDR2 SYDVKM. The CDR3 DNA sequence: TGTGCCAGCCTAACACAGGGTGTGGGCACAGATACGCAGTATTTT. Its translation is CASLTQGVGTDTQYF.

The chain carries TRBV6-6 and TRBJ1-2; D is undetermined. This CDR3 region has 15 residues. CDR1 and CDR2 (germline): MNHNY, SVGAGI (reference sequence). V lost 7 bases and J 6 bases, leaving 21 bases between the germline ends. CDR3 region: CASINVESYKNGYTF. Written as DNA, the CDR3 is TGTGCCAGCATCAACGTTGAGTCCTATAAGAATGGCTACACCTTC.

V usage is TRBV29-1 and J usage is TRBJ1-2, with TRBD1 matching 7 bases. The trim removed 7 bases at V and 7 bases at J, leaving 15 bases unmatched. From germline, CDR1 is SQVTM and CDR2 ANQGSEA. The CDR3 runs 14 residues. CDR3: CSAGEVRGLGGYTF. As DNA, the CDR3 is TGCAGCGCCGGGGAGGTGAGGGGGCTAGGTGGCTACACCTTC.

This clone was observed a few times. The rearrangement uses TRBV7-3 and TRBJ2-2; D unclear. Germline CDR1 is SGHTA and CDR2 is FQGTGA. With 0 bases removed from V and 8 bases from J, the gap between germline ends came to 7 bases. CDR3 size: 13 residues. The CDR3 region has the DNA TGTGCCAGCAGCTTAACGAGCAAAGGGGAGCTGTTTTTT. It translates to CASSLTSKGELFF.

This chain connects TRBV28 to TRBJ2-5; TRBD2 agrees at 9 bases. J gave up 4 bases and V 5 bases, and 8 bases lay outside the gene matches. CDR1 and CDR2 from the germline V gene are MDHEN and SYDVKM. This CDR3 is 15 amino acids long. The CDR3, as DNA: TGTGCCAGCAGTCTGGGGGGAGCGGGAGGAGAGACCCAGTACTTC. Translating it yields CASSLGGAGGETQYF. Full variable domain (missing parts from reference TRBV28 and TRBJ2-5): DVKVTQSSRYLVKRTGEKVFLECVQDMDHENMFWYRQDPGLGLRLIYFSYDVKMKEKGDIPEGYSVSREKKERFSLILESASTNQTSMYLCASSLGGAGGETQYFGPGTRLLVL.

The chain employs TRBV14 and TRBJ1-1; D is ambiguous. The length of the CDR3 is 13 residues. Germline V lookup: CDR1 SGHDN, CDR2 FVKESK. V lost 2 bases to trimming and J lost 0 bases, with 4 bases between them. CDR3 protein: CASSQFVNTEAFF. The CDR3 DNA is TGTGCCAGCAGCCAATTCGTGAACACTGAAGCTTTCTTT.

In its sample, this clone was seen once. The V call is TRBV6-4, the J call TRBJ2-1, with 12 bases aligning to TRBD2. V trimming: 5 bases; J trimming: 4 bases; junction bases outside the gene matches: 6. This CDR3 has 16 amino acids. Per germline, CDR1 MRHNA and CDR2 SNTAGT. CDR3 residues: CASSTPGTSGYNEQFF. CDR3 bases: TGTGCCAGCAGTACCCCCGGGACTAGCGGGTACAATGAGCAGTTCTTC.

This clone showed up just a few times. V usage is TRBV28 and J usage is TRBJ2-7; 7 nucleotides align to TRBD1. Germline V gives CDR1 MDHEN, CDR2 SYDVKM. The CDR3 totals 14 residues. Unmatched junction bases numbered 11, after V lost 7 bases and J lost 5 bases. DNA for the CDR3: TGTGCCAGCACCCGAGGGGGCGCATCGGACGAGCAGTACTTC. Its protein product is CASTRGGASDEQYF.

This chain links TRBV10-2 with TRBJ1-6; TRBD1 might be the D (6 bases). This CDR3 has 14 amino acids. Germline V CDR1 and CDR2: WSHSY, SAAADI. Trimming shortened V by 5 bases and J by 9 bases, and 14 bases separated the two germline ends. Written as DNA, the CDR3 is TGCGCCAGCAGTTTAACAGGGTTGGGTTCACCCCTCCACTTT. It encodes CASSLTGLGSPLHF.

V gene TRBV6-5 combines with J gene TRBJ1-2; 7 bases map to TRBD1. Germline CDR1 MNHEY, CDR2 SVGAGI. The CDR3 extends over 12 amino acids. The V segment lost 5 bases and the J segment 8 bases; nucleotides outside the gene matches: 5. CDR3 protein: CASSLQGWGYTF. CDR3 nucleotides: TGTGCCAGCAGTCTACAGGGGTGGGGCTACACCTTC.

This chain connects TRBV2 to TRBJ1-4, with D unresolved. V was pared by 0 bases and J by 4 bases, with 9 bases between. Looked up from germline, CDR1 is SNHLY and CDR2 is FYNNEI. The CDR3 runs to 15 residues. The CDR3 spells CASSEARGGNEKLFF. The DNA for the CDR3 is TGTGCCAGCAGTGAAGCCCGGGGAGGTAATGAAAAACTGTTTTTT.

The CDR3 DNA reads TGTGCCACCAGCAGATCCCAGGGGGCTGGCAATCAGCCCCAGCATTTT. Protein: CATSRSQGAGNQPQHF. This sequence joins TRBV15 and TRBJ1-5, with 8 bases fitting TRBD1. V gave up 2 bases and J gave up 2 bases; unmatched junction bases: 5. CDR3 length: 16 residues. Germline V gene sequence: CDR1 LNHNV, CDR2 YYDKDF (reference sequence).

This clone has more than one count but fewer than ten. The rearrangement links TRBV7-2 to TRBJ2-7; 11 nucleotides line up with TRBD1. V gave up 3 bases and J gave up 7 bases; unmatched junction bases: 2. CDR3 length equals 13 residues. Germline CDR1 SGHTA, CDR2 FQGNSA. Here the CDR3 DNA reads TGTGCCAGCAGCTTGGACAGGGGGCGTGAGCAGTACTTC. Translated: CASSLDRGREQYF.